One and the same sample provided the 26 T cell receptor beta chains below, sequenced in a study of post-analysis software for immune sequencing data. Findings and caveats of the study: TRBV5-6, TRBV5-1 and TRBV20-1 belonged to a set of roughly five TRBV segments that were more frequent in patients than controls.

Unique molecular identifiers were carried by the TCR beta cDNA libraries. TCRdb re-called the PCR reads with MiXCR, one entry per CDR3 protein. Of approximately 570,000 distinct CDR3 sequences in the sample, 44% are singletons; the top ten hold over 1.5%. The antigens of these receptors remain unknown. The sequenced sample was blood. These receptors came from a girl between 5 and 17 years old with multiple sclerosis.

This chain connects TRBV7-2 to TRBJ2-3; 9 nucleotides line up with TRBD1. This CDR3 has 14 amino acids. Germline CDR1 reads SGHTA; CDR2 reads FQGNSA. The ends lost 5 bases at V and 7 bases at J; junction bases unmatched: 7. The DNA for the CDR3 is TGTGCCAGCAGCCCGGACAGGGGACCCTATACGCAGTATTTT. Translating it yields CASSPDRGPYTQYF.

The chain employs TRBV10-3 and TRBJ2-5; 11 positions match TRBD2. CDR1 is ENHRY, CDR2 SYGVKD, per germline. V shed 4 bases and J 1 base; nucleotides not matched to a gene: 2. The CDR3 has 15 amino acids. DNA of the CDR3: TGTGCCATCAGTGGAACTAGCGGGGGCCAAGAGACCCAGTACTTC. Residues: CAISGTSGGQETQYF.

The chain joins TRBV5-1 to TRBJ1-2; 9 bases are shared with TRBD1. Germline V gives CDR1 SGHRS, CDR2 YFSETQ. The CDR3 is 16 amino acids. With V trimmed by 4 bases and J by 7 bases, 14 bases remained unmatched. For the CDR3, the DNA is TGCGCCAGCAGCCCAGACCCGGGACAGGGACCGGGTGGCTACACCTTC. Protein product: CASSPDPGQGPGGYTF.

The gene calls are TRBV5-1 and TRBJ2-1, with 8 bases fitting TRBD2. V shed 4 bases and J 1 base; nucleotides not matched to a gene: 13. Germline V gives CDR1 SGHRS, CDR2 YFSETQ. CDR3 size: 18 residues. The CDR3 sequence: CASSPVPSGGDSYNEQFF. CDR3 coding DNA: TGCGCCAGCAGCCCGGTCCCAAGCGGGGGTGATTCCTACAATGAGCAGTTCTTC.

This clonotype was seen a single time. The chain links TRBV7-8 to TRBJ1-2; 7 bases are a match to TRBD1. Per the germline V gene, CDR1 is SGHVS and CDR2 is FQNEAQ. This CDR3 is 16 amino acids long. Trimming cost V 3 bases and J 3 bases; bases outside gene matches: 10. The CDR3 spells CASSLYGQAGHYGYTF. The CDR3 coding sequence is TGTGCCAGCAGCTTGTATGGACAGGCGGGGCACTATGGCTACACCTTC.

The chain uses TRBV7-9 and TRBJ2-7, with 14 bases lining up with TRBD2. The CDR3 is made up of 17 amino acids. Germline CDR1 is SEHNR and CDR2 is FQNEAQ (reference sequence). V was pared by 5 bases and J by 0 bases, with 6 bases of the junction left unmatched. As DNA, the CDR3 is TGTGCCAGCAGCGTGGGACTAGCGGGAGTTCCCTCCTACGAGCAGTACTTC. As protein: CASSVGLAGVPSYEQYF. Combining the CDR3 with reference TRBV7-9 and TRBJ2-7 gives the whole variable domain DTGVSQNPRHKITKRGQNVTFRCDPISEHNRLYWYRQTLGQGPEFLTYFQNEAQLEKSRLLSDRFSAERPKGSFSTLEIQRTEQGDSAMYLCASSVGLAGVPSYEQYFGPGTRLTVT.

The chain is built from TRBV7-3 and TRBJ2-3, with 13 bases aligning to TRBD2. The germline gives CDR1 SGHTA, CDR2 FQGTGA. This CDR3 has 17 amino acids. The ends lost 3 bases at V and 1 base at J; junction bases unmatched: 4. CDR3 loop: CASSFTGTSGGTDTQYF. CDR3 in DNA: TGTGCCAGCAGCTTCACCGGGACTAGCGGGGGCACAGATACGCAGTATTTT. The full variable domain, its missing parts supplied by reference TRBV7-3 and TRBJ2-3, is GAGVSQTPSNKVTEKGKYVELRCDPISGHTALYWYRQSLGQGPEFLIYFQGTGAADDSGLPNDRFFAVRPEGSVSTLKIQRTERGDSAVYLCASSFTGTSGGTDTQYFGPGTRLTVL.

The chain links TRBV7-2 to TRBJ2-1; 7 bases map to TRBD1. This CDR3 has 17 amino acids. The germline V gene encodes CDR1 SGHTA and CDR2 FQGNSA. The J segment lost 4 bases and the V segment lost 8 bases, leaving 17 bases of the junction unmatched. CDR3 DNA sequence: TGTGCCAGCGGCTCCGCAGGGGGATTAGTTCTATACAATGAGCAGTTCTTC. Translating gives CASGSAGGLVLYNEQFF.

The V gene is TRBV10-3, the J gene TRBJ2-7; 10 bases line up with TRBD1. Gene TRBJ2-5 matches the end of the DNA better, so the J call may be wrong. CDR1 and CDR2 from the germline V gene are ENHRY and SYGVKD. The CDR3 is 14 residues long. For the CDR3, the DNA is TGTGCCATCAGCCCGGGGACAGGGGATGAGACCCAGTACTTC. Its protein is CAISPGTGDETQYF.

The chain links TRBV7-9 to TRBJ2-3, with D hard to call. Trimming left V 4 bases short and J 2 bases short, with 10 bases between. This CDR3 contains 14 residues. From germline, CDR1 is SEHNR and CDR2 FQNEAQ (reference sequence). CDR3 sequence: CASSSSTTTDTQYF. CDR3 in DNA: TGTGCCAGCAGCTCTTCTACCACCACAGATACGCAGTATTTT.

The genes are TRBV6-1 and TRBJ2-1; tentative D call: TRBD2 (6 bases). Germline lookup yields CDR1 MNHNS and CDR2 SASEGT. The ends were cut back, 2 bases at V and 3 bases at J, with 14 bases in the middle. The CDR3 totals 16 residues. CDR3 sequence (DNA): TGTGCCAGCAGTGAACTAGCGCCCAAACTCTACAATGAGCAGTTCTTC. Residues: CASSELAPKLYNEQFF.

The chain is built from TRBV7-7 and TRBJ2-1, with 10 bases aligning to TRBD2. The CDR3 covers 14 residues. V dropped 4 bases and J dropped 8; count of bases not matched to a gene: 5. The germline V gene has CDR1 SSHAT and CDR2 FNYEAQ (reference sequence). The CDR3 DNA reads as TGTGCCAGCAGCTCTAGCGGGGGTCACGATGAGCAGTTCTTC. This codes for CASSSSGGHDEQFF.

There are a few counts of this clonotype. Written as DNA, the CDR3 is TGTGCCAGCAGCCACGCGATCCAGGGGGGTGGCTATGGCTACACCTTC. The encoded protein is CASSHAIQGGGYGYTF. This chain connects TRBV4-2 to TRBJ1-2; 7 bases fit TRBD1. The V and J ends lost 3 bases and 4 bases, in that order; junction bases with no gene match: 11. Germline V gene lookup returns CDR1 LGHNA and CDR2 YNFKEQ. The CDR3 length is 16 residues.

V is TRBV5-8 and J is TRBJ2-2; D might be TRBD2 (6 bases). Trimming cost V 0 bases and J 7 bases, with 10 bases left between them. Germline lookup yields CDR1 SGHTS and CDR2 YDEGEE. This CDR3 is 14 amino acids long. CDR3 DNA: TGTGCCAGCAGCTTGGGACTAGTCGGCGGGGAGCTGTTTTTT. This translates into CASSLGLVGGELFF.

This clonotype was seen more than once but under ten times. V usage is TRBV10-1 and J usage is TRBJ2-5, with 10 bases that match TRBD1. CDR1 and CDR2 (germline): WNHNN, SYGVQD (reference sequence). The V and J ends lost 2 bases and 5 bases, in that order; junction bases with no gene match: 8. The length of the CDR3 is 16 residues. The CDR3 here is CASSEPTGTGVETQYF. CDR3 DNA: TGCGCCAGCAGTGAGCCGACCGGGACAGGGGTTGAGACCCAGTACTTC.

Here the CDR3 reads CASSSTLLRDRSYEQYF. CDR3 DNA sequence: TGTGCCAGCAGCTCAACCCTGTTACGGGACAGATCCTACGAGCAGTACTTC. V usage is TRBV7-9 and J usage is TRBJ2-7, with 7 bases identical to TRBD1. The V gene end was trimmed by 4 bases and the J gene end by 1 base; junction bases not matched to a gene: 13. In germline, CDR1 is SEHNR, CDR2 FQNEAQ (reference sequence). This CDR3 has 17 amino acids.

This clonotype was observed a handful of times. The rearrangement uses TRBV4-1 and TRBJ2-1; D ambiguous. V dropped 3 bases and J dropped 4 bases, with 19 bases sitting between them. Germline V lookup: CDR1 MGHRA, CDR2 YSYEKL. The CDR3 covers 17 residues. The CDR3 DNA follows: TGCGCCAGCAGCCATGAAGATATTAGGCGAGTTTACAATGAGCAGTTCTTC. Its protein product is CASSHEDIRRVYNEQFF.

The gene calls are TRBV12-3 or TRBV12-4 and TRBJ2-3; D might be TRBD1 (6 bases). CDR3 length: 14 residues. V lost 6 bases to trimming and J lost 2 bases, with 12 bases between them. The CDR3 protein is CASRDRLSTDTQYF. As DNA, the CDR3 is TGTGCCAGCAGAGACAGGTTGTCCACAGATACGCAGTATTTT.

J is TRBJ2-3 and V is TRBV7-8; 9 positions agree with TRBD1. CDR1 and CDR2 (germline): SGHVS, FQNEAQ. V lost 1 base, J lost 2 bases, and 16 bases stayed unmatched. CDR3 length: 20 residues. Here the CDR3 DNA reads TGTGCCAGCAGCTTAGGATGGGGTGGGCACAGGGGGCGCGACACAGATACGCAGTATTTT. Its translation is CASSLGWGGHRGRDTDTQYF.

In this sample, this clonotype turned up a few times. The rearrangement uses TRBV20-1 and TRBJ2-1; TRBD1 is a possible D gene (7 bases). Germline V gene sequence: CDR1 DFQATT, CDR2 SNEGSKA (reference sequence). V was pared by 3 bases and J by 7 bases, with 13 bases between. There are 13 residues in the CDR3. CDR3 residues: CSASLSGGNEQFF. CDR3 DNA sequence: TGCAGTGCTAGCCTTTCAGGGGGGAATGAGCAGTTCTTC.

On this clonotype: A read error is possible here, since a much larger clone lies one base away. The rearrangement uses TRBV12-3 or TRBV12-4 and TRBJ2-3; the D is unclear. This CDR3 spans 12 amino acids. In DNA form, the CDR3 reads TGTGCCAGCGGTTTTGGGGAAGATACGCAGTATTTT. The encoded protein is CASGFGEDTQYF.

This clonotype has only a few counts. The CDR3 DNA reads TGTGCCAGCAGTTTAAAATTAACCGGGGGCTACACCTTC. Protein product: CASSLKLTGGYTF. This chain links TRBV12-3 or TRBV12-4 with TRBJ1-2; D not resolved. V shed 2 bases and J shed 8 bases, with 12 bases lying between them. CDR3 size: 13 residues.

The J gene is TRBJ1-5, the V gene TRBV27; TRBD1 agrees at 7 bases. This CDR3 region has 14 residues. V dropped 4 bases and J dropped 2; count of bases not matched to a gene: 2. The germline gives CDR1 MNHEY, CDR2 SMNVEV (reference sequence). This chain's CDR3 is CASSSGGRNQPQHF. Written as DNA, the CDR3 is TGTGCCAGCAGTTCAGGGGGACGCAATCAGCCCCAGCATTTT.

This clonotype was observed a few times. The chain employs TRBV29-1 and TRBJ2-3, with a possible D match to TRBD2 (6 bases). CDR1 SQVTM and CDR2 ANQGSEA come from the germline V gene. Trimming left V 3 bases short and J 1 base short, with 8 bases between. This CDR3 contains 13 residues. CDR3 protein: CSVEEGRTDTQYF. The CDR3 DNA reads as TGCAGCGTTGAGGAGGGGCGCACAGATACGCAGTATTTT.

V usage is TRBV3-1 and J usage is TRBJ1-2, with D possibly TRBD1 on 5 matching bases. This CDR3 contains 16 residues. V was cut by 0 bases and J by 0 bases, with 11 bases left in between. Germline V CDR1 and CDR2: LGHDT, YNNKEL (reference sequence). CDR3 DNA sequence: TGTGCCAGCAGCCAAGATCGGGACTTGGCTAACTATGGCTACACCTTC. Protein: CASSQDRDLANYGYTF.

This clonotype was seen more than once but under ten times. V and J are TRBV9 and TRBJ2-7, with a possible D match to TRBD1 (6 bases). The V gene lost 3 bases and the J gene lost 0 bases, with 10 bases spanning the gap. CDR3 length: 14 amino acids. Germline CDR1 and CDR2: SGDLS and YYNGEE. CDR3 sequence: CASSEVGGSYEQYF. CDR3 bases: TGTGCCAGCAGCGAGGTAGGGGGCTCCTACGAGCAGTACTTC.